Following are 7 T cell receptor beta chains from one sample sequenced in a study of T cells in Graves' hyperthyroidism and ophthalmopathy. Researchers amplified the TCR beta CDR3 regions from RNA transcripts. The TCR CDR3 was amplified in a first-round RT-PCR using the HTBI primer set. TCRdb independently ran MiXCR on the multiplex PCR reads; one entry per CDR3 protein. The table shows about 710,000 distinct CDR3 sequences, with roughly 15% occurring only once. The sample was blood. Receptors originate from a man between 18 and 35 years old with Graves' hyperthyroidism.

V usage is TRBV7-3 and J usage is TRBJ1-6; D is ambiguous. Trimming removed 6 bases at V and 7 bases at J, with 10 bases between. In germline, CDR1 is SGHTA, CDR2 FQGTGA. CDR3 size: 13 residues. The CDR3 reads CASRPRGNSPLHF. CDR3 nucleotide sequence: TGTGCCAGCAGACCCCGGGGAAATTCACCCCTCCACTTT. The full variable domain, with the rest looked up from reference TRBV7-3 and TRBJ1-6, is GAGVSQTPSNKVTEKGKYVELRCDPISGHTALYWYRQSLGQGPEFLIYFQGTGAADDSGLPNDRFFAVRPEGSVSTLKIQRTERGDSAVYLCASRPRGNSPLHFGNGTRLTVT.

This clonotype was observed many times. The rearrangement joins TRBV28 to TRBJ2-7; tentative D call: TRBD2 (7 bases). The CDR3 runs to 16 residues. V shed 10 bases and J shed 5 bases, with 27 bases lying between them. The germline V gene has CDR1 MDHEN and CDR2 SYDVKM. The CDR3 sequence: CATHAGGQGFPHEQYF. The CDR3 DNA follows: TGTGCCACCCATGCCGGGGGGCAGGGGTTCCCGCACGAGCAGTACTTC.

The table lists this clonotype with many counts. The rearrangement joins TRBV28 to TRBJ1-1; 7 bases are shared with TRBD1. The germline V gene has CDR1 MDHEN and CDR2 SYDVKM. J gave up 6 bases and V 7 bases, and 11 bases lay outside the gene matches. CDR3 length: 14 amino acids. CDR3 sequence reads: CASNLQGRYAEAFF. The CDR3 DNA sequence: TGTGCCAGCAACCTACAGGGGAGGTACGCTGAAGCTTTCTTT. Supplemented by reference TRBV28 and TRBJ1-1, the full variable domain reads DVKVTQSSRYLVKRTGEKVFLECVQDMDHENMFWYRQDPGLGLRLIYFSYDVKMKEKGDIPEGYSVSREKKERFSLILESASTNQTSMYLCASNLQGRYAEAFFGQGTRLTVV.

This clonotype was seen at least ten times. The genes are TRBV6-1 and TRBJ1-1; D is perhaps TRBD1 (6 bases). Germline CDR1 MNHNS, CDR2 SASEGT. This CDR3 spans 14 amino acids. Trimming removed 6 bases from V and 2 bases from J, with 13 bases in between. CDR3 sequence reads: CASRSGEYNTEAFF. The CDR3 DNA follows: TGTGCCAGCAGATCAGGGGAGTACAACACTGAAGCTTTCTTT.

This clonotype was counted at least ten times. V and J are TRBV28 and TRBJ1-3; no firm D call. Trimming pared 6 bases from V and 4 bases from J, leaving 19 bases between. This CDR3 comprises 16 residues. Germline lookup yields CDR1 MDHEN and CDR2 SYDVKM. This CDR3 reads CASSLALSGGGNTIYF. The DNA for the CDR3 is TGTGCCAGCAGCCTTGCCCTTTCTGGTGGGGGAAACACCATATATTTT. Combining the CDR3 with reference TRBV28 and TRBJ1-3 gives the whole variable domain DVKVTQSSRYLVKRTGEKVFLECVQDMDHENMFWYRQDPGLGLRLIYFSYDVKMKEKGDIPEGYSVSREKKERFSLILESASTNQTSMYLCASSLALSGGGNTIYFGEGSWLTVV.

The V and J genes are TRBV19 and TRBJ2-5, with a tentative D call TRBD2 (6 bases). The CDR3 consists of 15 residues. With 5 bases removed from V and 5 bases from J, the gap between germline ends came to 18 bases. The germline V gene has CDR1 LNHDA and CDR2 SQIVND (reference sequence). CDR3 region: CASSFPGRGSETQYF. The DNA of the CDR3 is TGTGCCAGTAGTTTCCCGGGACGGGGGAGTGAGACCCAGTACTTC.

Regarding this clonotype: A read error may produce the germline difference seen at one junction end. This sequence joins TRBV20-1 and TRBJ2-3; D possibly corresponds to TRBD1 (5 bases). The CDR3 runs 16 residues. The germline V gene has CDR1 DFQATT and CDR2 SNEGSKA (reference sequence). The CDR3 DNA reads TGCAGTGCTAGAGATCTTGATGGCTTAGCAACAGGTACGCAGTATTTT. It translates to CSARDLDGLATGTQYF.